The subject of this entry is one T cell receptor (beta chain). Its antigen remains unknown. This PCR relied on a set of 60 Vbeta primers and 13 Jbeta primers. Assay: immunoSEQ multiplex PCR; the TCRdb copy retains only in-frame clones and omits some. The sample includes roughly 100,000 clones, 80% to 85% of them seen just once. The sample comes from a study of cytomegalovirus exposure and HLA in healthy donors. The study's findings and limits: The authors listed over 150 TCR beta chains as cytomegalovirus-associated.

The CDR3 contains 15 residues. Germline V lookup: CDR1 ENHRY, CDR2 SYGVKD. V trimming: 3 bases; J trimming: 2 bases; junction bases outside the gene matches: 7. This rearrangement joins TRBV10-3 to TRBJ2-7, with TRBD2 matching over 7 bases. The TCR was taken from a man between 25 and 39 years old in good health and CMV-seropositive. Sequenced sample: PBMCs. The CDR3 protein is CAISDYGGKAYEQYF. DNA of the CDR3: TGTGCCATCAGTGACTACGGGGGGAAGGCCTACGAGCAGTACTTC.